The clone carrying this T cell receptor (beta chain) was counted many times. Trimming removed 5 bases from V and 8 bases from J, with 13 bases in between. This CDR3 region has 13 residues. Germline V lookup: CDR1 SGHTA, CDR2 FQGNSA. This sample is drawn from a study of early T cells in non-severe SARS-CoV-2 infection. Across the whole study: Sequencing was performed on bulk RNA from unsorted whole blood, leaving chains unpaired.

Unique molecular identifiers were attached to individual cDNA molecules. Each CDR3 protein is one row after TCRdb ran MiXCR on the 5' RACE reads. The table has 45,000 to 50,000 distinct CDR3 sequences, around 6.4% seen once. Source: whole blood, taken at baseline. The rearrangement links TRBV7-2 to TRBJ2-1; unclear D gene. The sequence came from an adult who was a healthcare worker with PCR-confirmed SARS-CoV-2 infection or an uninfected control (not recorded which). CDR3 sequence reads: CASSPGPWDEQFF. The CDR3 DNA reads TGTGCCAGCAGCCCCGGGCCGTGGGATGAGCAGTTCTTC.